These 9 T cell receptor beta chains share one sample of origin, sequenced in a study of beta chain features in type 1 diabetes. Every isolated RNA sample was fully reverse transcribed, so sequencing captured expressed TCRB transcripts. The protocol was immunoSEQ multiplex PCR, while the TCRdb copy is restricted to in-frame clones and leaves out a portion. The table includes roughly 450,000 clones, more than 11% detected once. Sequenced input: naive CD4+ T cells from blood. The receptor set was obtained from a young man in good health.

This clone has just a few counts. Within the sample, other DNA sequences also encode this same CDR3. The J gene is TRBJ2-3, the V gene TRBV10-3, with D hard to call. CDR3 length equals 11 residues. Trimming pared 3 bases from V and 6 bases from J, leaving 4 bases between. The V gene's germline CDR1 is ENHRY and CDR2 SYGVKD. CDR3: CAISDVDTQYF. The CDR3 nucleotides are TGTGCCATCAGTGATGTCGATACGCAGTATTTT.

The V gene is TRBV25-1, the J gene TRBJ1-4, with 8 bases identical to TRBD1. The germline gives CDR1 MGHDK, CDR2 SYGVNS. The CDR3 runs to 14 residues. V dropped 4 bases and J dropped 10; count of bases not matched to a gene: 8. This CDR3 is CASSGTGRMGKLFF. CDR3 nucleotides: TGTGCCAGCAGTGGGACAGGGAGGATGGGAAAACTGTTTTTT. The full variable domain, rest sourced from reference TRBV25-1 and TRBJ1-4, is EADIYQTPRYLVIGTGKKITLECSQTMGHDKMYWYQQDPGMELHLIHYSYGVNSTEKGDLSSESTVSRIRTEHFPLTLESARPSHTSQYLCASSGTGRMGKLFFGSGTQLSVL.

This clone appeared a few times. The J gene is TRBJ1-2, the V gene TRBV6-1; D remains ambiguous. Germline V lookup: CDR1 MNHNS, CDR2 SASEGT. CDR3 length equals 16 residues. V was clipped by 0 bases and J by 3 bases, with 14 bases between them. CDR3 amino acids: CASSEALQQPYYGYTF. The DNA of the CDR3 is TGTGCCAGCAGTGAAGCGCTGCAGCAGCCGTACTATGGCTACACCTTC.

The chain couples TRBV4-3 to TRBJ1-1; no clear D. Germline CDR1 is LGHNA and CDR2 is YSLEER. V dropped 3 bases and J dropped 6 bases, with 11 bases sitting between them. The CDR3 is 13 residues long. CDR3 nucleotide sequence: TGCGCCAGCAGCCAGGTGATTAGCGCTGAAGCTTTCTTT. Amino acids: CASSQVISAEAFF.

A remark on this clone: Distinct nucleotide sequences in the sample also encode this CDR3. The chain combines TRBV4-3 with TRBJ2-3; the D gene is possibly TRBD2 (7 bases). Between the trimmed V and J ends, which lost 0 bases and 5 bases, there was a span of 9 bases. The CDR3 is 14 amino acids. From germline, CDR1 is LGHNA and CDR2 YSLEER. The CDR3 sequence is CASSQDRGGDTQYF. The CDR3, as DNA: TGCGCCAGCAGCCAAGATAGGGGGGGAGATACGCAGTATTTT.

The rearrangement links TRBV7-9 to TRBJ2-1, with TRBD2 identical over 9 bases. Germline assignment: CDR1 SEHNR and CDR2 FQNEAQ (reference sequence). This CDR3 has 15 residues. Trimming at V came to 5 bases and at J to 3 bases, leaving 5 bases not matched to a gene. Here the CDR3 reads CASSQSGRFYNEQFF. CDR3 sequence (DNA): TGTGCCAGCAGCCAGAGCGGGAGGTTCTACAATGAGCAGTTCTTC.

This clone appeared a few times. This chain connects TRBV25-1 to TRBJ1-4; TRBD1 might be the D (6 bases). Deletions cut 3 bases from V and 5 bases from J, with 10 bases between. Germline lookup yields CDR1 MGHDK and CDR2 SYGVNS. The CDR3 is made up of 14 amino acids. The CDR3 sequence: CASSDPGQNEKLFF. CDR3 coding DNA: TGTGCCAGCAGTGACCCCGGACAGAATGAAAAACTGTTTTTT.

V and J are TRBV7-9 and TRBJ1-2; 7 nucleotides line up with TRBD1. From germline, CDR1 is SEHNR and CDR2 FQNEAQ (reference sequence). This CDR3 is 12 amino acids long. Trimming cost V 8 bases and J 7 bases; bases outside gene matches: 7. The CDR3 region is CASANDRVGYTF. CDR3 bases: TGTGCCAGCGCTAATGACAGGGTTGGCTACACCTTC. The whole variable domain, remainder taken from reference TRBV7-9 and TRBJ1-2, is DTGVSQNPRHKITKRGQNVTFRCDPISEHNRLYWYRQTLGQGPEFLTYFQNEAQLEKSRLLSDRFSAERPKGSFSTLEIQRTEQGDSAMYLCASANDRVGYTFGSGTRLTVV.

This clone was seen more than once but under ten times. This chain uses TRBV30 with TRBJ2-1; 14 bases line up with TRBD2. Germline V CDR1 and CDR2: GTSNPN, SVGIG (reference sequence). The CDR3 has 15 amino acids. The trim removed 2 bases at V and 9 bases at J, leaving 6 bases unmatched. CDR3 protein: CAWSLRLAGGIEQFF. The CDR3 nucleotides are TGTGCCTGGAGTCTTCGACTAGCGGGAGGGATTGAGCAGTTCTTC.